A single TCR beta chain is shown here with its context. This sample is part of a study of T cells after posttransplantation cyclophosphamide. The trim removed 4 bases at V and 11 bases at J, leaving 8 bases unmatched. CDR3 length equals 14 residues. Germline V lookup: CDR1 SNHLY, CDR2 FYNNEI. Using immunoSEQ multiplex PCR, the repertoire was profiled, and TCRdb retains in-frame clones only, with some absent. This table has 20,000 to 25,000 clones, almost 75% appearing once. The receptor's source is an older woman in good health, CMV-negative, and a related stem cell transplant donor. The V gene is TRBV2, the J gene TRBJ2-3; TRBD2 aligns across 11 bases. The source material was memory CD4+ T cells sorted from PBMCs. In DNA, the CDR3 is TGTGCCAGCAGTGGAATAGCGGGAGGGAATTTGCAGTATTTT. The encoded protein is CASSGIAGGNLQYF.